This is a list of T cell receptor beta chains from one sample in a study of T cells in Graves' hyperthyroidism and ophthalmopathy. One entry per CDR3 protein, called by TCRdb with MiXCR from the multiplex PCR reads. The sample lists hundreds of thousands of distinct CDR3 sequences, just under 45% occurring once. The specimen was peripheral blood or thyroid tissue (not recorded which). Receptor source: an adult man with Graves' disease, either hyperthyroidism or ophthalmopathy (not recorded which). The CDR3 runs from the conserved cysteine through the conserved F or W. Each record gives: clone size, V gene, D gene, J gene, CDR3 DNA, CDR3 protein. A D gene is named only where the DNA matches it firmly. Clone size is not always given. Where it is, it says once, few, many or a class for expanded clones.

abundance: once
v_gene: TRBV7-2
d_gene: .
j_gene: TRBJ1-1
CDR3nt: TGTGCCAGCAGCCCAAACGGGGGGGTTCGGAACACTGAAGCTTTCTTT
CDR3aa: CASSPNGGVRNTEAFF

abundance: .
v_gene: TRBV10-2
d_gene: .
j_gene: TRBJ1-4
CDR3nt: TGTGCCAAAAGGAGAAAACTGTTTTTT
CDR3aa: CAKRRKLFF

abundance: many
v_gene: TRBV7-9
d_gene: TRBD1
j_gene: TRBJ1-6
CDR3nt: TGTGCCAGCAGCTTATTTCGGACAGGGACCCATAATTCACCCCTCCACTTT
CDR3aa: CASSLFRTGTHNSPLHF

abundance: .
v_gene: TRBV2
d_gene: TRBD1
j_gene: TRBJ1-1
CDR3nt: TGTGCCAGCAGTCCCCCCCGGACAGGGAGAGGTGACACTGAAGCTTTCTTT
CDR3aa: CASSPPRTGRGDTEAFF

abundance: few
v_gene: TRBV29-1
d_gene: TRBD1
j_gene: TRBJ1-4
CDR3nt: TGCAGCGTTGAAGCCGGGACAGGCGCCTCAACTAATGAAAAACTGTTTTTT
CDR3aa: CSVEAGTGASTNEKLFF

abundance: .
v_gene: TRBV7-9
d_gene: .
j_gene: TRBJ1-2
CDR3nt: TGTGCCAGCAGCAAAGGCCGGGACTATGGCTACACCTTC
CDR3aa: CASSKGRDYGYTF

abundance: .
v_gene: TRBV2
d_gene: .
j_gene: TRBJ2-7
CDR3nt: TGTGCCAGCGGAGGACAGATTAGCTACGAGCAGTACTTC
CDR3aa: CASGGQISYEQYF

abundance: many
v_gene: TRBV29-1
d_gene: .
j_gene: TRBJ1-1
CDR3nt: TGCAGAGGCACGAAAGTGAACACTGAAGCTTTCTTT
CDR3aa: CRGTKVNTEAFF

abundance: .
v_gene: TRBV29-1
d_gene: TRBD1
j_gene: TRBJ1-5
CDR3nt: TGCAGCGTGGCCGGGACAGGGGGCGGTCAGCCCCAGCATTTT
CDR3aa: CSVAGTGGGQPQHF

abundance: once
v_gene: TRBV7-3
d_gene: .
j_gene: TRBJ1-1
CDR3nt: TGTGCCAACAGCTTATCTCCTGGGGGAACTGAAGCTTTCTTT
CDR3aa: CANSLSPGGTEAFF

abundance: .
v_gene: TRBV7-8
d_gene: .
j_gene: TRBJ1-6
CDR3nt: TGTGCCAGCAGCTTGATTGGGATAAGTTCACCCCCCCACTTT
CDR3aa: CASSLIGISSPPHF

abundance: many
v_gene: TRBV2
d_gene: TRBD1
j_gene: TRBJ1-6
CDR3nt: TGTGCCGTCCCGGGACAGCGAAATTCACCCCTCCACTTT
CDR3aa: CAVPGQRNSPLHF

abundance: many
v_gene: TRBV25-1
d_gene: TRBD1
j_gene: TRBJ1-6
CDR3nt: TGTGCCAGCAGCCCGACCGGGACAGCTTCACCCCTCCACTTT
CDR3aa: CASSPTGTASPLHF

abundance: many
v_gene: TRBV5-1
d_gene: .
j_gene: TRBJ2-7
CDR3nt: TGCGCCAGCAGCTTGGTAGCAGGGGTGGACTACGAGCAGTACTTC
CDR3aa: CASSLVAGVDYEQYF

abundance: .
v_gene: TRBV7-2
d_gene: .
j_gene: TRBJ1-3
CDR3nt: TGTGCCAGCAGCTTGGGTCCTGTGGAGGCTGGAAACACCATATATTTT
CDR3aa: CASSLGPVEAGNTIYF

abundance: .
v_gene: TRBV25-1
d_gene: .
j_gene: TRBJ1-1
CDR3nt: TGTGCCAGCAGCGTTCGCGACAGGAACACTGAAGCTTTCTTT
CDR3aa: CASSVRDRNTEAFF

abundance: .
v_gene: TRBV11-2
d_gene: .
j_gene: TRBJ1-6
CDR3nt: TGTGCCAGCAGCTTTCAGGGATTTAATTCACCCCTCCACTTT
CDR3aa: CASSFQGFNSPLHF

abundance: .
v_gene: TRBV29-1
d_gene: .
j_gene: TRBJ1-1
CDR3nt: TGCAGCGTTGACCGCGCAGGGGAAGCTTTCTTT
CDR3aa: CSVDRAGEAFF

abundance: .
v_gene: TRBV7-2
d_gene: TRBD1
j_gene: TRBJ1-2
CDR3nt: TGTGCCAGCGCCAGGACAGGTTTACTCTCCTACACCTTC
CDR3aa: CASARTGLLSYTF

abundance: .
v_gene: TRBV7-8
d_gene: .
j_gene: TRBJ1-2
CDR3nt: TGTGCCAGCAGCCTCAAAAGTTCCGGGACCCCCGGAATTCACTATGGCTACACCTTC
CDR3aa: CASSLKSSGTPGIHYGYTF

abundance: .
v_gene: TRBV2
d_gene: TRBD1
j_gene: TRBJ2-5
CDR3nt: TGTGCCAGCAGTGGTTTCGGGGTGGGACAGCAAGAGACCCAGTACTTC
CDR3aa: CASSGFGVGQQETQYF

abundance: .
v_gene: TRBV11-2
d_gene: TRBD2
j_gene: TRBJ2-7
CDR3nt: TGTGCCAGCAGCTTAGTGCCCCTCGCTAGCGGGGGTGCAAGAGAGCAGTACTTC
CDR3aa: CASSLVPLASGGAREQYF

abundance: .
v_gene: TRBV7-8
d_gene: .
j_gene: TRBJ1-2
CDR3nt: TGTGCCAGCAGCTTATTTTCCGTGGGGGAGGGTGGCTACACCTTC
CDR3aa: CASSLFSVGEGGYTF

abundance: .
v_gene: TRBV7-8
d_gene: TRBD1
j_gene: TRBJ1-1
CDR3nt: TGCGCCAGCAGCCAAATGCCGGGACAGCCGAACACTGAAGCTTTCTTT
CDR3aa: CASSQMPGQPNTEAFF

abundance: .
v_gene: TRBV12-5
d_gene: .
j_gene: TRBJ2-5
CDR3nt: TGTGCTAGTGGTTTGGTACTGTCGGGGCCCCAGTACTTC
CDR3aa: CASGLVLSGPQYF

abundance: few
v_gene: TRBV7-9
d_gene: TRBD1
j_gene: TRBJ2-7
CDR3nt: TGTGCCAGCAGCTTTGGCTACAGGGGAACCTACGAGCAGTACTTC
CDR3aa: CASSFGYRGTYEQYF

abundance: many
v_gene: TRBV10-3
d_gene: TRBD2
j_gene: TRBJ2-7
CDR3nt: TGTGCCATCAGGGGACTAGCCTCCTCCTACGAGCAGTACTTC
CDR3aa: CAIRGLASSYEQYF

abundance: .
v_gene: TRBV25-1
d_gene: .
j_gene: TRBJ2-5
CDR3nt: TGTGCCAGCAGTGAATATAGAGGGGGACAAGAGACCCAGTACTTC
CDR3aa: CASSEYRGGQETQYF

abundance: .
v_gene: TRBV7-2
d_gene: TRBD1
j_gene: TRBJ1-4
CDR3nt: TGTGCCAGCAGCTTAATTGGACAGGGAGGAGAAAAACTGTTTTTT
CDR3aa: CASSLIGQGGEKLFF

abundance: .
v_gene: TRBV10-3
d_gene: .
j_gene: TRBJ1-1
CDR3nt: TGTGCCAGCAGTGAGGACCGAGTGTACACTGAAGCTTTCTTT
CDR3aa: CASSEDRVYTEAFF

abundance: .
v_gene: TRBV7-8
d_gene: TRBD1
j_gene: TRBJ2-2
CDR3nt: TGTGCCAGCAGCGGCGACAGGGGGAACACCGGGGAGCTGTTTTTT
CDR3aa: CASSGDRGNTGELFF